A selection of T cell receptor beta chains follows, all from one sample in a study of blood T cell repertoires in COVID-19. Sequencing used immunoSEQ multiplex PCR; TCRdb keeps in-frame clones, though not all of them. This sample carries about 39,000 clones, roughly 77% of them seen once, and the ten largest clones take under 45%. Specimen: peripheral blood. The source of these receptors is a human donor in a cohort sampled during active or convalescent COVID-19. The donor label of this sample is uncertain. The CDR3 runs from the conserved cysteine through the conserved F or W. The D gene is left open where the match is weak. Size is omitted from some rows. Given values are once, few, many or a class for expanded clones.

TRBJ1-2	-	TRBD1	16	TRBV10-2	CASRPGTGGLKHGYTF	TGCGCCAGCAGGCCCGGGACAGGGGGGTTAAAGCATGGCTACACCTTC
TRBJ2-7	-	TRBD1	14	TRBV28	CASRPGTVVYEQYF	TGTGCCAGCAGACCCGGGACAGTAGTATACGAGCAGTACTTC
TRBJ2-6	few	-	16	TRBV19	CASGVTGLSGANVLTF	TGTGCCAGTGGTGTGACAGGCCTCTCTGGGGCCAACGTCCTGACTTTC
TRBJ1-5	-	-	16	TRBV18	CASSLGTSLGNQPQHF	TGTGCCAGCTCGCTTGGGACATCCCTGGGCAATCAGCCCCAGCATTTT
TRBJ1-2	once	TRBD1	13	TRBV6-5	CASSRGAGGGYTF	TGTGCCAGCAGTCGAGGGGCAGGGGGTGGCTACACCTTC
TRBJ1-1	-	TRBD1	13	TRBV30	CAWSVAGGTEAFF	TGTGCCTGGAGTGTTGCAGGGGGCACTGAAGCTTTCTTT
TRBJ1-1	few	-	14	TRBV19	CASTLGLADTEAFF	TGTGCCAGTACCTTGGGACTGGCAGACACTGAAGCTTTCTTT
TRBJ2-7	-	TRBD2	15	TRBV7-6	CASSSPSGRGYEQYF	TGTGCCAGCAGTTCCCCTAGCGGGAGAGGTTACGAGCAGTACTTC
TRBJ2-7	-	-	13	TRBV7-2	CASSLGGRHEQYF	TGTGCCAGCAGCTTAGGAGGCCGGCACGAGCAGTACTTC
TRBJ1-5	-	TRBD1	13	TRBV4-2	CASSLRQGQPQHF	TGTGCCAGCAGCCTCCGACAGGGCCAGCCCCAGCATTTT
TRBJ2-3	-	TRBD2	16	TRBV15	CATSGTLQTGRGAQYF	TGTGCCACCAGCGGCACCCTCCAGACTGGACGGGGGGCGCAGTATTTT
TRBJ2-1	-	TRBD2	18	TRBV24-1	CATSDLTPGLAGVNEQFF	TGTGCCACCAGTGATTTAACTCCGGGACTAGCGGGGGTCAATGAGCAGTTCTTC
TRBJ1-3	-	TRBD1	18	TRBV6-1	CASSEYRRGGQGDSTIYF	TGTGCCAGCAGTGAATATCGGCGGGGGGGACAGGGGGATAGCACCATATATTTT
TRBJ2-7	-	TRBD1	14	TRBV5-6	CASSTGQMLHEQYF	TGTGCCAGCAGCACGGGACAGATGTTACACGAGCAGTACTTC
TRBJ2-7	-	-	13	TRBV14	CASSPGLGREQYF	TGTGCCAGCAGCCCGGGACTGGGACGCGAGCAGTACTTC
TRBJ2-1	-	-	15	TRBV6-5	CASSYGLSPYNEQFF	TGTGCCAGCAGCTACGGACTATCTCCCTACAATGAGCAGTTCTTC
TRBJ2-3	-	TRBD2	16	TRBV5-4	CASSFRLAGGSDTQYF	TGTGCCAGCAGCTTCCGACTAGCGGGAGGTTCAGATACGCAGTATTTT
TRBJ1-1	-	-	15	TRBV7-2	CASSLGSSRGTEAFF	TGTGCCAGCAGCTTAGGGTCCAGTAGAGGCACTGAAGCTTTCTTT
TRBJ2-3	-	-	16	TRBV18	CASSPQTGSMTDTQYF	TGTGCCAGCTCACCCCAGACAGGAAGTATGACAGATACGCAGTATTTT
TRBJ1-6	-	-	13	TRBV7-9	CASTNEEYSPLHF	TGTGCCAGCACGAACGAGGAGTATTCACCCCTCCACTTT
TRBJ2-3	-	-	14	TRBV5-1	CASEAGPTTDTQYF	TGCGCCAGCGAGGCAGGGCCAACAACAGATACGCAGTATTTT
TRBJ2-1	many	-	15	TRBV9	CASSVGGVAVNEQFF	TGTGCCAGCAGCGTAGGTGGAGTAGCCGTCAATGAGCAGTTCTTC
TRBJ2-2	few	-	15	TRBV4-2	CASSHGKGNTGELFF	TGTGCCAGCAGCCACGGGAAGGGGAACACCGGGGAGCTGTTTTTT
TRBJ2-3	-	TRBD2	14	TRBV19	CASSTRLAGVTQYF	TGTGCCAGTAGTACTCGACTAGCGGGGGTTACGCAGTATTTT
TRBJ2-1	-	-	14	TRBV29-1	CSVEDRRDGDEQFF	TGCAGCGTTGAAGATCGGCGGGATGGGGATGAGCAGTTCTTC
TRBJ2-1	-	TRBD2	17	TRBV30	CAWGEGSVASGTGEQFF	TGTGCCTGGGGGGAAGGGTCGGTAGCTAGCGGGACGGGTGAGCAGTTCTTC
TRBJ2-3	-	TRBD1	14	TRBV6-6	CASSPGTATDTQYF	TGTGCCAGCAGCCCCGGGACAGCAACAGATACGCAGTATTTT
TRBJ1-3	-	-	13	TRBV6-5	CASMEHSGNTIYF	TGTGCCAGCATGGAGCACTCTGGAAACACCATATATTTT
TRBJ1-1	few	-	12	TRBV11-3	CASSLLATEAFF	TGTGCCAGCAGCTTACTGGCAACTGAAGCTTTCTTT
TRBJ1-6	-	-	15	TRBV6-5	CASSYSHTTNSPLHF	TGTGCCAGCAGTTACTCGCACACCACTAATTCACCCCTCCACTTT
TRBJ1-2	-	-	13	TRBV7-2	CASSLDYRVGYTF	TGTGCCAGCAGCTTAGACTACAGGGTGGGCTACACCTTC
TRBJ1-2	-	TRBD1	14	TRBV2	CASSEPDRAVGYTF	TGTGCCAGCAGTGAACCGGACAGGGCGGTGGGCTACACCTTC
TRBJ2-3	-	-	15	TRBV7-6	CASSSRPAGADTQYF	TGTGCCAGCAGCTCTCGCCCCGCGGGTGCAGATACGCAGTATTTT
TRBJ1-1	-	TRBD1	17	TRBV9	CASSVAPQGAGETEAFF	TGTGCCAGCAGCGTAGCTCCACAGGGGGCGGGGGAAACTGAAGCTTTCTTT
TRBJ1-2	-	-	13	TRBV6-6	CASSKTASYGYTF	TGTGCCAGCAGTAAGACAGCTTCCTATGGCTACACCTTC
TRBJ2-1	-	TRBD2	13	TRBV2	CASSEGSGRGQFF	TGTGCCAGCAGTGAAGGGAGCGGGAGGGGGCAGTTCTTC
TRBJ2-2	-	TRBD2	16	TRBV2	CASTEGAGGMPGELFF	TGTGCCAGCACCGAAGGGGCGGGAGGTATGCCCGGGGAGCTGTTTTTT
TRBJ1-2	-	-	13	TRBV30	CAWRRGNNYGYTF	TGTGCCTGGAGAAGGGGTAACAACTATGGCTACACCTTC
TRBJ2-2	once	TRBD2	17	TRBV5-1	CASSPRTSGRGTGELFF	TGCGCCAGCAGCCCACGGACTAGCGGGAGGGGAACCGGGGAGCTGTTTTTT
TRBJ2-2	-	-	11	TRBV12-3/TRBV12-4	CASGRGGELFF	TGTGCCAGCGGCCGGGGCGGGGAGCTGTTTTTT
TRBJ2-2	-	TRBD2	16	TRBV7-9	CASSLRSGRGTGELFF	TGTGCCAGCAGCTTACGAAGCGGGAGAGGAACCGGGGAGCTGTTTTTT
TRBJ2-1	-	-	12	TRBV2	CASARAYNEQFF	TGTGCCAGCGCGAGGGCGTACAATGAGCAGTTCTTC
TRBJ1-1	-	TRBD1	17	TRBV18	CASSATGGSSMNTEAFF	TGTGCCAGCTCAGCAACAGGGGGAAGCTCAATGAACACTGAAGCTTTCTTT
TRBJ1-2	medium-sized	-	13	TRBV7-9	CASRHVSNYGYTF	TGTGCCAGCAGACACGTTTCCAACTATGGCTACACCTTC
TRBJ1-3	-	-	15	TRBV19	CASSERGGTGNTIYF	TGTGCCAGTAGTGAGAGGGGAGGGACTGGAAACACCATATATTTT
TRBJ1-1	-	-	15	TRBV14	CASSQDEWEWGEAFF	TGTGCCAGCAGCCAAGATGAGTGGGAGTGGGGAGAAGCTTTCTTT
TRBJ1-1	-	-	18	TRBV19	CASSIDPVRQGMNTEAFF	TGTGCCAGTAGTATAGATCCCGTGAGGCAGGGAATGAACACTGAAGCTTTCTTT
TRBJ1-1	-	-	13	TRBV6-5	CASRVTVNTEAFF	TGTGCCAGCAGAGTGACAGTGAACACTGAAGCTTTCTTT
TRBJ2-2	-	-	17	TRBV9	CASSVEWRSGNTGELFF	TGTGCCAGCAGCGTAGAATGGAGGAGCGGGAACACCGGGGAGCTGTTTTTT
TRBJ1-1	-	TRBD1	15	TRBV11-3	CASSLAQGTNSEAFF	TGTGCCAGCAGCTTAGCACAGGGGACGAACTCTGAAGCTTTCTTT
TRBJ1-1	-	-	13	TRBV12-3/TRBV12-4	CASSFFGDTEAFF	TGTGCCAGCAGTTTTTTCGGGGATACTGAAGCTTTCTTT
TRBJ1-5	once	-	13	TRBV5-1	CASSLVVGQPQHF	TGCGCCAGCAGCTTGGTGGTGGGCCAGCCCCAGCATTTT
TRBJ2-2	-	TRBD1	13	TRBV29-1	CSDGDRGTGELFF	TGCAGCGACGGGGACAGAGGGACCGGGGAGCTGTTTTTT
TRBJ2-1	-	-	14	TRBV21-1	CASSNGTGDNEQFF	TGTGCCAGCAGCAACGGGACAGGAGACAATGAGCAGTTCTTC
TRBJ1-5	few	-	12	TRBV7-2	CASSFYNQPQHF	TGTGCCAGCAGCTTTTACAATCAGCCCCAGCATTTT
TRBJ1-6	-	TRBD1	13	TRBV12-3/TRBV12-4	CASSLGQTSPLHF	TGTGCCAGCAGTTTGGGACAGACCTCACCCCTCCACTTT
TRBJ2-7	-	-	14	TRBV7-9	CASSMPDSSYEQYF	TGTGCCAGCAGCATGCCGGACAGCTCCTACGAGCAGTACTTC
TRBJ1-1	once	TRBD1	15	TRBV30	CAWSVRQGANTEAFF	TGTGCCTGGAGTGTGAGACAGGGGGCCAACACTGAAGCTTTCTTT
TRBJ2-7	-	-	12	TRBV5-1	CASSWGQGEQYF	TGCGCCAGCAGCTGGGGCCAGGGGGAGCAGTACTTC
TRBJ2-2	-	-	16	TRBV14	CASSRLGLQNTGELFF	TGTGCCAGCAGTCGCTTGGGACTCCAGAACACCGGGGAGCTGTTTTTT